This TCR beta chain was sequenced for a study of blood T cell repertoires in COVID-19. Overall study context: PBMCs, B-cell-depleted T cells, or T cells were the source of the cDNA or gDNA that made up the material.

Assay used: immunoSEQ multiplex PCR; TCRdb lists only in-frame clones, some missing. The data contain about 170,000 clones, roughly four fifths of them singletons. From germline, CDR1 is LGHNA and CDR2 YNFKEQ. This CDR3 comprises 17 residues. Deletions cut 0 bases from V and 3 bases from J, with 15 bases between. The source is a woman at least 80 years old with acute or convalescent COVID-19. Material for sequencing was peripheral blood. The J gene is TRBJ1-5, the V gene TRBV4-2; D is possibly TRBD1 (6 bases). This CDR3 is CASSQDPGDGFNQPQHF. The DNA for the CDR3 is TGTGCCAGCAGCCAAGACCCAGGGGATGGTTTCAATCAGCCCCAGCATTTT.